This T cell receptor (beta chain) is from a study of neurological immune-mediated disorders. This clonotype was observed many times. TCRdb recomputed calls from the 5' RACE reads with MiXCR, one row per CDR3 protein. There are tens of thousands of distinct CDR3 sequences in the sample; roughly 6% occur only once, and around 0.6% lies in the top ten. The CDR3 has 14 residues. Unmatched junction bases numbered 10, after V lost 6 bases and J lost 6 bases. Germline-derived CDR1 and CDR2 are MNHEY and SMNVEV (reference sequence). The gene calls are TRBV27 and TRBJ1-2; TRBD1 agrees at 7 bases. The clonotype was recovered from a woman between 40 and 50 years old in good health. Sequencing used CD4+ T cells from blood. For the CDR3, the DNA is TGTGCCAGCAGCCCGACCGGGACAGCCGATGGCTACACCTTC. It translates to CASSPTGTADGYTF.